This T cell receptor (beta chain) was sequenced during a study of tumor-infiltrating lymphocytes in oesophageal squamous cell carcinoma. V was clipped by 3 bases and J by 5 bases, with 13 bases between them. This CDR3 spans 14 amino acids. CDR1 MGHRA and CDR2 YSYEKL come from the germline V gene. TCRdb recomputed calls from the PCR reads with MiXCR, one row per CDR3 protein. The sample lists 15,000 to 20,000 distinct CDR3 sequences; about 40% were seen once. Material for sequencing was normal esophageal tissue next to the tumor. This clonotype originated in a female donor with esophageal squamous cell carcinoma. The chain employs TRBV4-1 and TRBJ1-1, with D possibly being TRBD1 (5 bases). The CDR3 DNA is TGCGCCAGCAGCCAGGATAGGGGAAGGACTGAAGCTTTCTTT. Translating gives CASSQDRGRTEAFF.